The 3 T cell receptor beta chains reported below all come from one sample, sequenced in a study of blood T cells in healthy people across ages. With a J-beta primer mix and a sample-barcoded 5' primer, a second PCR ran about 7 to 11 cycles. In TCRdb, the 5' RACE reads were re-called with MiXCR into one record per CDR3 protein. The table lists around 800,000 distinct CDR3 sequences, about 62% of them singletons. What was sequenced was blood. All receptors come from a man aged 30 to 39 in good health.

The chain links TRBV14 to TRBJ2-1, with a weak D call TRBD2 (5 bases). Germline lookup yields CDR1 SGHDN and CDR2 FVKESK. The CDR3 is 17 amino acids. Between the trimmed V and J ends, which lost 0 bases and 0 bases, there was a span of 12 bases. CDR3 coding DNA: TGTGCCAGCAGCCAAGATGAGCGGTGGAGCTCCTACAATGAGCAGTTCTTC. Residues: CASSQDERWSSYNEQFF.

The chain combines TRBV7-2 with TRBJ2-7, with D possibly being TRBD2 (5 bases). The CDR3 totals 15 residues. V shed 2 bases and J shed 5 bases, with 16 bases lying between them. Germline CDR1 SGHTA, CDR2 FQGNSA. In DNA, the CDR3 is TGTGCCAGCAGCTTATGGGGAGAAGGGTTTGACGAGCAGTACTTC. Translated, it gives CASSLWGEGFDEQYF.

V usage is TRBV29-1 and J usage is TRBJ2-1; 8 bases are shared with TRBD1. Germline V lookup: CDR1 SQVTM, CDR2 ANQGSEA. After removal of 4 bases from V and 7 bases from J, the junction contained 9 bases not matched to a gene. This CDR3 has 14 residues. CDR3 loop: CSVVFKTGANEQFF. The DNA of the CDR3 is TGCAGCGTTGTCTTTAAGACAGGGGCAAATGAGCAGTTCTTC.